This entry lists 5 T cell receptor beta chains sequenced from one sample in a study of blood T cell repertoires in COVID-19. Sequencing used immunoSEQ multiplex PCR; TCRdb keeps in-frame clones, though not all of them. The sample has more than 85,000 clones, under 90% seen once; the top ten hold 6.6%. The sample comprised peripheral blood. The receptors come from a woman between 50 and 59 years old with acute or convalescent COVID-19.

This chain uses TRBV5-1 with TRBJ2-1; possible D gene TRBD2, 7 bases. V was trimmed by 0 bases and J by 8 bases, leaving 21 bases between them. This CDR3 contains 17 residues. The germline V gene has CDR1 SGHRS and CDR2 YFSETQ. CDR3 DNA: TGCGCCAGCAGCTTGGGATCGGGGGGCAGTTTTGGCTATGAGCAGTTCTTC. This sequence encodes CASSLGSGGSFGYEQFF.

This sequence joins TRBV3-1 (or the pseudogene TRBV3-2) and TRBJ1-4; 9 bases are a match to TRBD1. V was clipped by 5 bases and J by 7 bases; unmatched bases: 8. Germline V gene lookup returns CDR1 LGHDT and CDR2 YNNKEL (reference sequence). The CDR3 length is 15 residues. CDR3 in amino acids: CASSTATGGGEKLFF. As DNA, the CDR3 is TGTGCCAGCAGCACCGCGACAGGGGGTGGTGAAAAACTGTTTTTT.

The gene calls are TRBV5-1 and TRBJ2-7; D is uncertain. CDR1 is SGHRS, CDR2 YFSETQ, per germline. The CDR3 totals 14 residues. V was shortened by 2 bases and J by 2 bases, with 11 bases between the two germline ends. The CDR3 nucleotides are TGCGCCAGCAGCTTAGCTTTGGGCCCCTACGAGCAGTACTTC. Encoded protein: CASSLALGPYEQYF.

This clone occurred a few times. This rearrangement joins TRBV9 to TRBJ1-1; 8 positions match TRBD1. Trimming removed 0 bases from V and 7 bases from J; junction bases left unmatched: 8. Germline loops: CDR1 SGDLS, CDR2 YYNGEE. The CDR3 extends over 15 amino acids. The CDR3 loop is CASSVASGGEGEAFF. The CDR3 nucleotides read TGTGCCAGCAGCGTAGCGTCAGGGGGCGAGGGTGAAGCTTTCTTT.

The chain has TRBV7-2 and TRBJ1-3; D is undetermined. Trimming pared 4 bases from V and 2 bases from J, leaving 9 bases between. Germline values: CDR1 SGHTA, CDR2 FQGNSA. This CDR3 spans 14 amino acids. CDR3 nucleotides: TGTGCCAGCAGCTACAGTAGGCCTGGAAACACCATATATTTT. Translating it yields CASSYSRPGNTIYF.